By frequency, the clone carrying this T cell receptor beta chain is large. TRB was amplified by touch-down multiplex PCR, primer pools A and B combined. TCRdb re-called the multiplex PCR reads; one entry per CDR3 protein, DNA not given. The sample yields roughly 890 distinct CDR3 sequences, of which the top ten take up approximately 22%. TRB was amplified from roughly 250 ng of peripheral blood genomic DNA per sample. The data belong to a study of T cell clusters in autoimmune cytopenias. These data also formed part of another study, on T cell repertoires in aging, cancer and after chemotherapy. According to that study: Age-matched healthy donors had significantly more diverse, less clonal blood TCR repertoires than untreated cancer patients. Across the chemotherapy interval, each cancer cohort showed higher median generation probability, suggesting thymic rebound.

The sequence was collected from a human donor with chronic lymphocytic leukemia. The sequenced sample consisted of peripheral blood.

CDR3 amino acids: CASSYQTRAAQYF. The V gene is TRBV6-5, the J gene TRBJ2-5; the D call of TRBD1 rests on TCRdb alone, since no DNA is present to check it. The germline V gene has CDR1 MNHEY and CDR2 SVGAGI. The CDR3 is made up of 13 amino acids.